One sample yielded the 26 T cell receptor beta chains listed below, sequenced in a study of shared clonotypes between healthy human individuals. Sequencing was performed with immunoSEQ multiplex PCR; in TCRdb, only in-frame clones are kept and a portion is missing. The sample has 2 million to 2.5 million clones, approximately 93% seen once. The sample consisted of naive CD4+ T cells from PBMCs. The subset is: CD45RA+ positively selected. The receptor set was obtained from a man aged 18 to 29 in good health. Some clones in this sample may be carry-over from other donors' samples.

The rearrangement links TRBV28 to TRBJ2-7, with D possibly TRBD1 on 5 matching bases. Germline lookup yields CDR1 MDHEN and CDR2 SYDVKM. The CDR3 runs to 17 residues. Trimming left V 3 bases short and J 0 bases short, with 18 bases between. The CDR3: CASSFPAGHSSSYEQYF. DNA for the CDR3: TGTGCCAGCAGTTTCCCCGCAGGGCACTCTAGCTCCTACGAGCAGTACTTC.

This chain links TRBV4-3 with TRBJ2-1; D gene ambiguous. The CDR3 is 14 residues long. From germline, CDR1 is LGHNA and CDR2 YSLEER. V lost 4 bases and J lost 7, with 14 bases in between. CDR3 amino acids: CASSLQLMNNEQFF. The CDR3 DNA reads TGCGCCAGCAGCCTACAATTAATGAATAATGAGCAGTTCTTC.

This chain uses TRBV6-5 with TRBJ2-1; the match to TRBD1 covers 10 bases. Losses at the gene ends were 5 bases for V and 2 bases for J; bases not matched to a gene: 3. The germline CDR1 and CDR2 sequences are MNHEY and SVGAGI. This CDR3 has 15 residues. Here the CDR3 reads CASSPTGGAYNEQFF. The CDR3 DNA reads TGTGCCAGCAGTCCGACAGGGGGCGCCTACAATGAGCAGTTCTTC.

The V gene is TRBV10-3, the J gene TRBJ2-1; TRBD1 matches 10 bases. The CDR3 is made up of 12 amino acids. After removal of 6 bases from V and 12 bases from J, the junction contained 5 bases not matched to a gene. CDR1 is ENHRY, CDR2 SYGVKD, per germline. The CDR3 nucleotides read TGTGCCATCAGCGAAGGGACAGGGGCGCAGTTCTTC. It translates to CAISEGTGAQFF.

J is TRBJ2-7 and V is TRBV11-2; D possibly corresponds to TRBD1 (6 bases). Trimming cost V 1 base and J 2 bases, with 12 bases left between them. This CDR3 contains 15 residues. The germline V gene encodes CDR1 SGHAT and CDR2 FQNNGV. In DNA form, the CDR3 reads TGTGCCAGCAGCTTAGTAGGGGGACGGGCCTACGAGCAGTACTTC. The encoded protein is CASSLVGGRAYEQYF.

V gene TRBV28 combines with J gene TRBJ2-5, with no clear D. CDR3 size: 11 residues. Germline V lookup: CDR1 MDHEN, CDR2 SYDVKM. The germline V and J ends were trimmed by 6 bases and 8 bases, with 10 bases remaining between them. The CDR3 is CASSTPETQYF. CDR3 in DNA: TGTGCCAGCAGCACTCCGGAAACCCAGTACTTC.

This clone was recorded a few times. Other DNA variants within this sample encode the same CDR3. The V and J genes are TRBV20-1 and TRBJ1-3; no definite D call. CDR1 is DFQATT, CDR2 SNEGSKA, per germline (reference sequence). The V end was cut by 6 bases, the J end by 4 bases, with 7 bases between. The CDR3 has 11 residues. The CDR3 DNA reads as TGCAGTGCCCAGAGGGGAAACACCATATATTTT. It specifies CSAQRGNTIYF.

This sequence joins TRBV14 and TRBJ2-7, with D possibly matching TRBD1 (6 bases). The length of the CDR3 is 12 residues. The V gene's germline CDR1 is SGHDN and CDR2 FVKESK. V was shortened by 0 bases and J by 9 bases, with 9 bases between the two germline ends. DNA of the CDR3: TGTGCCAGCAGCCAAGATAGCAGGGGGCAGTACTTC. Translation gives CASSQDSRGQYF.

The gene calls are TRBV7-9 and TRBJ1-2; the match to TRBD1 covers 7 bases. Unmatched junction bases numbered 5, after V lost 6 bases and J lost 4 bases. Germline lookup yields CDR1 SEHNR and CDR2 FQNEAQ (reference sequence). There are 13 residues in the CDR3. The CDR3 loop is CASRPGTAYGYTF. The CDR3 region has the DNA TGTGCCAGCAGGCCTGGGACAGCCTATGGCTACACCTTC. Combining the CDR3 with reference TRBV7-9 and TRBJ1-2 gives the whole variable domain DTGVSQNPRHKITKRGQNVTFRCDPISEHNRLYWYRQTLGQGPEFLTYFQNEAQLEKSRLLSDRFSAERPKGSFSTLEIQRTEQGDSAMYLCASRPGTAYGYTFGSGTRLTVV.

The chain couples TRBV10-3 to TRBJ2-7, with D possibly being TRBD1 or TRBD2 (5 bases each). Per germline, CDR1 ENHRY and CDR2 SYGVKD. CDR3 length: 14 amino acids. Trimming shortened V by 6 bases and J by 3 bases, and 15 bases separated the two germline ends. The CDR3 is CAIRTGTVSYEQYF. In nucleotides, the CDR3 is TGTGCCATCAGGACCGGGACGGTGAGCTACGAGCAGTACTTC.

The chain links TRBV7-3 to TRBJ2-1; TRBD2 matches at 10 bases. This CDR3 is built from 15 residues. CDR1 is SGHTA and CDR2 is FQGTGA in the germline V gene. Trimming removed 5 bases from V and 4 bases from J; junction bases left unmatched: 5. The CDR3 coding sequence is TGTGCCAGCAGCCCTAGCGGGGGTGCTTACAATGAGCAGTTCTTC. This translates into CASSPSGGAYNEQFF.

A single count supports this clone. The rearrangement joins TRBV7-8 to TRBJ1-3, with 7 bases matching TRBD1. The CDR3 runs to 13 residues. The germline CDR1 and CDR2 sequences are SGHVS and FQNEAQ. With V trimmed by 7 bases and J by 2 bases, 2 bases remained unmatched. CDR3 DNA: TGTGCCAGCACCGACAGGGCTGGAAACACCATATATTTT. This gives the protein CASTDRAGNTIYF.

The gene calls are TRBV11-2 and TRBJ1-1, with D unclear. Deletions cut 3 bases from V and 2 bases from J, with 10 bases between. The CDR3 covers 14 residues. Germline loops: CDR1 SGHAT, CDR2 FQNNGV. Written as DNA, the CDR3 is TGTGCCAGCAGCTTCGGACTGACTAACACTGAAGCTTTCTTT. Translated: CASSFGLTNTEAFF.

V usage is TRBV15 and J usage is TRBJ1-5; D ambiguous. Germline CDR1 and CDR2: LNHNV and YYDKDF (reference sequence). There are 13 residues in the CDR3. Deletions cut 5 bases from V and 4 bases from J, with 9 bases between. DNA of the CDR3: TGTGCCACCAGCGTCACAGTGAATCAGCCCCAGCATTTT. As protein: CATSVTVNQPQHF.

The CDR3 nucleotides read TGTGCCAGCAGTCCAGGACAGGCTAACTATGGCTACACCTTC. Its protein is CASSPGQANYGYTF. This chain connects TRBV27 to TRBJ1-2; 7 nucleotides align to TRBD1. Germline V gene data show CDR1 as MNHEY and CDR2 as SMNVEV (reference sequence). J gave up 0 bases and V 5 bases, and 3 bases lay outside the gene matches. The CDR3 extends over 14 amino acids.

The chain links TRBV10-3 to TRBJ2-7; D ambiguous. The CDR3 length is 14 residues. The germline V and J ends were trimmed by 0 bases and 2 bases, with 8 bases remaining between them. The germline gives CDR1 ENHRY, CDR2 SYGVKD. CDR3 sequence (DNA): TGTGCCATCAGTGAGTCCGGCCAGACCTACGAGCAGTACTTC. It codes for CAISESGQTYEQYF.

Notes on this clone: At the DNA level, this CDR3 is encoded by other sequences in the same sample as well. The chain couples TRBV5-1 to TRBJ2-5, with D perhaps being TRBD1 or TRBD2 (5 bases each). V was trimmed by 0 bases and J by 0 bases, leaving 9 bases between them. The CDR3 covers 15 residues. The V gene's germline CDR1 is SGHRS and CDR2 YFSETQ. In DNA form, the CDR3 reads TGCGCCAGCAGCTTGGCCGGGACGTACCAAGAGACCCAGTACTTC. Protein sequence: CASSLAGTYQETQYF. Drawing the rest from reference TRBV5-1 and TRBJ2-5, the complete variable domain is KAGVTQTPRYLIKTRGQQVTLSCSPISGHRSVSWYQQTPGQGLQFLFEYFSETQRNKGNFPGRFSGRQFSNSRSEMNVSTLELGDSALYLCASSLAGTYQETQYFGPGTRLLVL.

The count of this clone is one. The DNA for the CDR3 is TGTGCCAGCAGCTTACGTGATCGGTACAGCTCCTATAATTCACCCCTCCACTTT. Residues: CASSLRDRYSSYNSPLHF. The V call is TRBV11-2, the J call TRBJ1-6; the D is unclear. V was clipped by 2 bases and J by 0 bases, with 14 bases between them. The germline V gene has CDR1 SGHAT and CDR2 FQNNGV. The CDR3 has 18 amino acids.

The gene calls are TRBV29-1 and TRBJ2-7, with D possibly being TRBD2 (5 bases). The V end lost 4 bases, the J end lost 7 bases, and 14 bases lay between the germline ends. CDR3 length: 12 residues. Germline V gives CDR1 SQVTM, CDR2 ANQGSEA. The CDR3 protein is CSVGIRPGEQYF. Written as DNA, the CDR3 is TGCAGCGTTGGCATCCGGCCGGGGGAGCAGTACTTC.

This clone was observed once. The V and J genes are TRBV7-3 and TRBJ1-1; tentative D call: TRBD1 (5 bases). Trimming pared 6 bases from V and 1 base from J, leaving 9 bases between. The germline CDR1 and CDR2 sequences are SGHTA and FQGTGA. The CDR3 consists of 13 residues. The CDR3 DNA is TGTGCCAGCAGACAAACAGGGAACACTGAAGCTTTCTTT. It codes for CASRQTGNTEAFF.

CDR3 sequence (DNA): TGTGCCAGCAGCTTAGCTACACTTTCGAACACCGGGGAGCTGTTTTTT. As protein: CASSLATLSNTGELFF. This chain links TRBV11-3 with TRBJ2-2; no definite D call. The germline V gene has CDR1 SGHNT and CDR2 YENEEA. Trimming shortened V by 1 base and J by 0 bases, and 9 bases separated the two germline ends. This CDR3 spans 16 amino acids.

This clone appeared a single time. The V call is TRBV27, the J call TRBJ2-3, with a weak D call TRBD2 (6 bases). Trimming cost V 1 base and J 4 bases, with 15 bases left between them. CDR3 length equals 16 residues. Germline V gene sequence: CDR1 MNHEY, CDR2 SMNVEV (reference sequence). The CDR3 nucleotides read TGTGCCAGCAGTTTATGGGCTCGCGTAGCGGCAGATACGCAGTATTTT. Translating gives CASSLWARVAADTQYF.

The chain carries TRBV5-1 and TRBJ2-1; a weak D match, TRBD1 (5 bases). This CDR3 is 14 amino acids long. Germline-derived CDR1 and CDR2 are SGHRS and YFSETQ. Deletions cut 4 bases from V and 0 bases from J, with 8 bases between. CDR3 in amino acids: CASSPDNSYNEQFF. The CDR3 DNA sequence: TGCGCCAGCAGCCCGGACAACTCCTACAATGAGCAGTTCTTC.

The V gene is TRBV4-1, the J gene TRBJ2-5; D might be TRBD1 or TRBD2, each matching 6 bases. Germline V CDR1 and CDR2: MGHRA, YSYEKL. The CDR3 contains 17 residues. Between the trimmed V and J ends, which lost 4 bases and 5 bases, there was a span of 23 bases. In nucleotides, the CDR3 is TGCGCCAGCAGCCGGATGGGCGGGACAACCCTGGGGGAGACCCAGTACTTC. Residues: CASSRMGGTTLGETQYF.

This chain uses TRBV4-1 with TRBJ1-5, with 11 bases matching TRBD1. The CDR3 extends over 18 amino acids. Per the germline V gene, CDR1 is MGHRA and CDR2 is YSYEKL. J gave up 1 base and V 1 base, and 6 bases lay outside the gene matches. The CDR3 spells CASSQGPGQGASNQPQHF. In nucleotides, the CDR3 is TGCGCCAGCAGCCAAGGTCCAGGACAGGGGGCCAGCAATCAGCCCCAGCATTTT.

J is TRBJ2-5 and V is TRBV7-9; the D gene is possibly TRBD1 (7 bases). The V end lost 3 bases, the J end lost 3 bases, and 11 bases lay between the germline ends. CDR1 SEHNR and CDR2 FQNEAQ come from the germline V gene (reference sequence). The CDR3 contains 14 residues. The DNA of the CDR3 is TGTGCCAGCAGCTTTCAGGGGGGCAAAGAGACCCAGTACTTC. Its protein product is CASSFQGGKETQYF.